Shown below are 22 T cell receptor beta chains from a single sample sequenced in a study of technical replicates of blood from a handful of donors. Method: immunoSEQ multiplex PCR; TCRdb's copy keeps in-frame clones and lacks some. Among around 83,000 clones listed, roughly 94% were seen once. The specimen was T cells isolated from PBMCs. The receptors were gathered from a human donor in good health.

The CDR3 is CASGFRASNYNEQFF. CDR3 nucleotide sequence: TGTGCTAGTGGTTTTCGGGCTAGCAACTACAATGAGCAGTTCTTC. The chain is built from TRBV12-5 and TRBJ2-1; TRBD2 might be the D (5 bases). The CDR3 has 15 residues. The ends were cut back, 3 bases at V and 3 bases at J, with 12 bases in the middle. CDR1 LGHNT and CDR2 FRNRAP come from the germline V gene.

The V call is TRBV5-1, the J call TRBJ2-7, with 7 bases matching TRBD1. The junction had 5 bases not matched to a gene; V was cut back by 1 base and J by 1 base. Germline CDR1 reads SGHRS; CDR2 reads YFSETQ. The CDR3 extends over 15 amino acids. The CDR3, as DNA: TGCGCCAGCAGCTTGTCGCTGGACAGGTCCTACGAGCAGTACTTC. Amino acids: CASSLSLDRSYEQYF.

This sequence joins TRBV6-5 and TRBJ2-1, with 9 bases aligning to TRBD1. CDR1 and CDR2 from the germline V gene are MNHEY and SVGAGI. Trimming took 6 bases from V and 15 from J; bases not matched to a gene: 9. The CDR3 extends over 12 amino acids. The CDR3 region is CASSRDRGFAFF. The DNA of the CDR3 is TGTGCCAGCAGCCGCGACAGGGGGTTCGCGTTCTTC.

The chain combines TRBV7-9 with TRBJ1-6; D unclear. Germline V lookup: CDR1 SEHNR, CDR2 FQNEAQ (reference sequence). The CDR3 length is 14 residues. V was cut by 1 base and J by 9 bases, with 10 bases left in between. CDR3 amino acids: CASSLVLAPSPLHF. The CDR3 DNA sequence: TGTGCCAGCAGCTTAGTCCTGGCTCCTTCACCCCTCCACTTT.

The chain couples TRBV6-1 to TRBJ2-1, with 9 bases matching TRBD2. The V and J ends lost 5 bases and 7 bases, in that order; junction bases with no gene match: 9. Germline V lookup: CDR1 MNHNS, CDR2 SASEGT. This CDR3 region has 15 residues. CDR3 bases: TGTGCCAGCAGTTTTTTAGCGGGAGCGGAAAATGAGCAGTTCTTC. Translating it yields CASSFLAGAENEQFF.

This clone was recorded only once. The J gene is TRBJ1-1, the V gene TRBV25-1; no clear D gene. The CDR3 runs to 12 residues. The ends were cut back, 6 bases at V and 1 base at J, with 6 bases in the middle. Germline V gene sequence: CDR1 MGHDK, CDR2 SYGVNS. CDR3 in amino acids: CASRAGNTEAFF. CDR3 nucleotides: TGTGCCAGCAGGGCGGGGAACACTGAAGCTTTCTTT.

The gene calls are TRBV2 and TRBJ2-1; 7 bases map to TRBD1. The CDR3 sequence is 14 residues long. Germline CDR1 and CDR2: SNHLY and FYNNEI. J was trimmed by 2 bases and V by 7 bases; bases with no gene match: 5. The CDR3 here is CASKPTGTYNEQFF. As DNA, the CDR3 is TGTGCCAGCAAACCGACAGGGACCTACAATGAGCAGTTCTTC.

V usage is TRBV21-1 and J usage is TRBJ1-2; the table's D call, TRBD1, has no DNA check behind it. TRBV21-1 is described as a pseudogene. CDR3 length: 15 residues. For the CDR3, the DNA is TGTGCCAGCACCCAGGGGGTGCGCCGAGACTATGGCTACACCTTC. It encodes CASTQGVRRDYGYTF.

This chain joins TRBV5-1 and TRBJ1-1; 7 bases map to TRBD1. Trimming cost V 4 bases and J 0 bases; bases outside gene matches: 6. The CDR3 consists of 15 residues. CDR1 SGHRS and CDR2 YFSETQ come from the germline V gene. The chain's CDR3 is CASSARQGLNTEAFF. As DNA, the CDR3 is TGCGCCAGCAGCGCGAGACAGGGTCTGAACACTGAAGCTTTCTTT.

The chain joins TRBV7-2 to TRBJ2-7; D is possibly TRBD2 (5 bases). The CDR3 length is 16 residues. Trimming removed 3 bases from V and 2 bases from J, with 17 bases in between. In germline, CDR1 is SGHTA, CDR2 FQGNSA. The CDR3 loop reads CASSFGRAVPTYEQYF. CDR3 sequence (DNA): TGTGCCAGCAGCTTTGGGCGGGCAGTTCCCACCTACGAGCAGTACTTC.

CDR3 nucleotides: TGTGCCAGCAGCTTACTCCAGGGGGCTCGAGATGAGCAGTTCTTC. It codes for CASSLLQGARDEQFF. The chain uses TRBV11-2 and TRBJ2-1; TRBD1 aligns across 8 bases. Germline-derived CDR1 and CDR2 are SGHAT and FQNNGV. The J segment lost 8 bases and the V segment lost 2 bases, leaving 8 bases of the junction unmatched. CDR3 length equals 15 residues.

The V gene is TRBV29-1, the J gene TRBJ2-7, with 7 positions matching TRBD1. The CDR3 totals 12 residues. The V gene end was trimmed by 3 bases and the J gene end by 4 bases; junction bases not matched to a gene: 3. Germline V gives CDR1 SQVTM, CDR2 ANQGSEA. CDR3 residues: CSVEGQLYEQYF. The CDR3, as DNA: TGCAGCGTTGAGGGACAGCTATACGAGCAGTACTTC.

The chain combines TRBV10-3 with TRBJ2-7, with 7 positions matching TRBD1. The CDR3 consists of 16 residues. The J segment lost 6 bases and the V segment lost 1 base, leaving 12 bases of the junction unmatched. Per the germline V gene, CDR1 is ENHRY and CDR2 is SYGVKD. This CDR3 reads CAISELEQGRLREQYF. In nucleotides, the CDR3 is TGTGCCATCAGTGAGTTAGAACAGGGGCGACTACGCGAGCAGTACTTC.

The V call is TRBV29-1, the J call TRBJ1-2, with D unresolved. Germline V CDR1 and CDR2: SQVTM, ANQGSEA. Trimming took off 7 bases at V and 3 bases at J, with 21 bases between the two ends. The CDR3 contains 15 residues. The CDR3 bases are TGCAGCGCCGAACCGGGAGGAGGTCTAGACTATGGCTACACCTTC. Protein product: CSAEPGGGLDYGYTF.

The DNA for the CDR3 is TGTGCCAGTAGTTCAGGACAGGTCCTGTTGGGGGGCTACACCTTC. It is translated as CASSSGQVLLGGYTF. This chain connects TRBV19 to TRBJ1-2, with 7 bases identical to TRBD1. The CDR3 is 15 amino acids. Germline loops: CDR1 LNHDA, CDR2 SQIVND (reference sequence). After removal of 5 bases from V and 8 bases from J, the junction contained 14 bases not matched to a gene.

This chain uses TRBV6-6 with TRBJ2-7, with TRBD1 matching 11 bases. The V and J ends lost 7 bases and 5 bases, in that order; junction bases with no gene match: 7. Germline V gene data show CDR1 as MNHNY and CDR2 as SVGAGI (reference sequence). The CDR3 length is 14 residues. CDR3 DNA: TGTGCCAGCAATATAGGACAGGGGGCCGACGAGCAGTACTTC. Translated: CASNIGQGADEQYF.

The rearrangement links TRBV28 to TRBJ1-1, with 9 nucleotides matching TRBD1. The junction had 5 bases not matched to a gene; V was cut back by 4 bases and J by 2 bases. CDR1 is MDHEN, CDR2 SYDVKM, per germline. The CDR3 sequence is 15 residues long. This CDR3 is CASSSKGQGNTEAFF. CDR3 DNA: TGTGCCAGCAGTTCGAAGGGACAGGGTAACACTGAAGCTTTCTTT.

V usage is TRBV7-9 and J usage is TRBJ2-1; TRBD1 matches 8 bases. The CDR3 is made up of 16 amino acids. The V and J ends lost 4 bases and 9 bases, in that order; junction bases with no gene match: 14. Looked up from germline, CDR1 is SEHNR and CDR2 is FQNEAQ (reference sequence). The CDR3 loop reads CASSWDRSDLDGEQFF. The DNA of the CDR3 is TGTGCCAGCAGCTGGGACAGGTCAGATCTAGACGGTGAGCAGTTCTTC.

In this sample, this clone turned up once. The V call is TRBV11-2, the J call TRBJ2-1; the D gene is possibly TRBD2 (5 bases). Per germline, CDR1 SGHAT and CDR2 FQNNGV. V lost 6 bases and J 5 bases, leaving 23 bases between the germline ends. The CDR3 totals 17 residues. CDR3 nucleotide sequence: TGTGCCAGCAGTTTAAGAGCAGGACTTGCCTTAAACAATGAGCAGTTCTTC. It yields the protein CASSLRAGLALNNEQFF.

The V and J genes are TRBV7-9 and TRBJ1-1; 9 bases are shared with TRBD1. Germline V lookup: CDR1 SEHNR, CDR2 FQNEAQ (reference sequence). The CDR3 is made up of 15 amino acids. Trimming at V came to 4 bases and at J to 3 bases, leaving 6 bases not matched to a gene. CDR3 in amino acids: CASSSGQGWDTEAFF. The CDR3, as DNA: TGTGCCAGCAGCTCGGGACAGGGTTGGGACACTGAAGCTTTCTTT.

The rearrangement uses TRBV7-3 and TRBJ2-2, with 7 nucleotides matching TRBD2. Germline V gene lookup returns CDR1 SGHTA and CDR2 FQGTGA. The length of the CDR3 is 14 residues. Unmatched junction bases numbered 2, after V lost 1 base and J lost 6 bases. CDR3 sequence: CASSLREGSGELFF. The CDR3 DNA is TGTGCCAGCAGCTTAAGGGAGGGTTCCGGGGAGCTGTTTTTT.

V usage is TRBV5-1 and J usage is TRBJ2-5, with TRBD1 matching over 8 bases. Germline V gives CDR1 SGHRS, CDR2 YFSETQ. Losses at the gene ends were 3 bases for V and 0 bases for J; bases not matched to a gene: 10. CDR3 length: 17 residues. The CDR3 protein is CASSSGAGGSYQETQYF. DNA for the CDR3: TGCGCCAGCAGCTCTGGGGCAGGGGGCAGCTACCAAGAGACCCAGTACTTC.